This is a list of T cell receptor beta chains from one sample in a study of T cell repertoires in cytomegalovirus infection. MiXCR, applied by TCRdb to the reads, yields one record per CDR3 protein. This table has roughly 100,000 distinct CDR3 sequences, about 15% appearing once. Source material: PBMCs. The receptors originated from a human donor in good health (CMV status not recorded). Some clones in this sample may be carry-over from other donors' samples. Both conserved end residues are part of each CDR3. A D gene is named only where the DNA matches it firmly. Some rows have no size entry. The others give once, few or many, or a class for an expanded clone.

v_call: TRBV7-3; j_call: TRBJ2-7; d_call: NA; clone_size: many; cdr3_nt: TGTGCCAGCAGCTTATCCGGGTCCGGCGAGCAGTACTTC; cdr3_aa: CASSLSGSGEQYF
v_call: TRBV7-2; j_call: TRBJ2-7; d_call: NA; clone_size: NA; cdr3_nt: TGTGCCAGCAGCTTAGTGTACAAGGGCGGCGAGCAGTACTTC; cdr3_aa: CASSLVYKGGEQYF
v_call: TRBV7-2; j_call: TRBJ2-3; d_call: NA; clone_size: many; cdr3_nt: TGTGCCAGCAGTCCCCCCGACCACCGGGGTACGCAGTATTTT; cdr3_aa: CASSPPDHRGTQYF
v_call: TRBV7-2; j_call: TRBJ2-5; d_call: TRBD1; clone_size: many; cdr3_nt: TGTGCCAGCAGCTCGACAGGGTTCAGCCAAGAGACCCAGTACTTC; cdr3_aa: CASSSTGFSQETQYF
v_call: TRBV6-2/TRBV6-3; j_call: TRBJ1-2; d_call: NA; clone_size: NA; cdr3_nt: TGTGCCAGCAGTTACATCGGGGGCAACTATGGCTACACCTTC; cdr3_aa: CASSYIGGNYGYTF
v_call: TRBV7-2; j_call: TRBJ2-2; d_call: NA; clone_size: many; cdr3_nt: TGTGCCAGCAGCTTAGGTTCAACGAACACCGGGGAGCTGTTTTTT; cdr3_aa: CASSLGSTNTGELFF
v_call: TRBV7-2; j_call: TRBJ2-7; d_call: TRBD1; clone_size: many; cdr3_nt: TGTGCCAGCAGTCAGGACAGGGCGAGCTACGAGCAGTACTTC; cdr3_aa: CASSQDRASYEQYF
v_call: TRBV7-2; j_call: TRBJ2-5; d_call: TRBD2; clone_size: few; cdr3_nt: TGTGCCAGCAGCTTCTTTAGCGGGGGTGAGACCCAGTACTTC; cdr3_aa: CASSFFSGGETQYF
v_call: TRBV7-2; j_call: TRBJ2-5; d_call: NA; clone_size: NA; cdr3_nt: TGTGCCAGCAGCAGATCGCAAAAAGAGACCCAGTACTTC; cdr3_aa: CASSRSQKETQYF
v_call: TRBV18; j_call: TRBJ1-4; d_call: NA; clone_size: few; cdr3_nt: TGTGCCAGCTCACCAGTCCCGAATGAAAAACTGTTTTTT; cdr3_aa: CASSPVPNEKLFF
v_call: TRBV18; j_call: TRBJ2-3; d_call: TRBD2; clone_size: many; cdr3_nt: TGTGCCAGCTCACCTGGACTAGCTCTCCCGGATACGCAGTATTTT; cdr3_aa: CASSPGLALPDTQYF
v_call: TRBV7-2; j_call: TRBJ2-2; d_call: TRBD2; clone_size: many; cdr3_nt: TGTGCCAGCAGCTTAGCGGCGGGAGGGTACGGGGAGCTGTTTTTT; cdr3_aa: CASSLAAGGYGELFF
v_call: TRBV6-2/TRBV6-3; j_call: TRBJ1-1; d_call: TRBD1; clone_size: NA; cdr3_nt: TGTGCCAGCACCGGACAGGGGAAGGAAGCTTTCTTT; cdr3_aa: CASTGQGKEAFF
v_call: TRBV4-1; j_call: TRBJ1-1; d_call: TRBD1; clone_size: many; cdr3_nt: TGCGCCAGCAGCCAGGGAGGACAGGGAGCGGCGGCTTTCTTT; cdr3_aa: CASSQGGQGAAAFF
v_call: TRBV7-2; j_call: TRBJ1-2; d_call: TRBD1; clone_size: many; cdr3_nt: TGTGCCAGCAGCGCCGGGACAGGGGAGCTCCCCTCTTATGGCTACACCTTC; cdr3_aa: CASSAGTGELPSYGYTF
v_call: TRBV7-9; j_call: TRBJ2-6; d_call: NA; clone_size: few; cdr3_nt: TGTGCCAGCAGCTTATTTGAGGGTTTGGGCTCTGGGGCCAACGTCCTGACTTTC; cdr3_aa: CASSLFEGLGSGANVLTF
v_call: TRBV7-2; j_call: TRBJ2-5; d_call: TRBD1; clone_size: many; cdr3_nt: TGTGCCAGCAGTTCAGACAGGGGGCAAGAGACCCAGTACTTC; cdr3_aa: CASSSDRGQETQYF
v_call: TRBV5-1; j_call: TRBJ2-3; d_call: TRBD2; clone_size: NA; cdr3_nt: TGCGCCAGCAGCCGTGGACTAGCGGGGCAAGATACGCAGTATTTT; cdr3_aa: CASSRGLAGQDTQYF
v_call: TRBV7-2; j_call: TRBJ2-1; d_call: NA; clone_size: many; cdr3_nt: TGTGCCAGCAGCCGAGTGGGGACCGGGATATTCAATGAGCAGTTCTTC; cdr3_aa: CASSRVGTGIFNEQFF
v_call: TRBV7-3; j_call: TRBJ2-1; d_call: NA; clone_size: many; cdr3_nt: TGTGCCAGCAGCCCCGGCGGCTCCTACAATGAGCAGTTCTTC; cdr3_aa: CASSPGGSYNEQFF
v_call: TRBV12-3/TRBV12-4; j_call: TRBJ1-2; d_call: TRBD1; clone_size: few; cdr3_nt: TGTGCCAGCAGCTGGACAGGGGTGAACTATGGCTACACCTTC; cdr3_aa: CASSWTGVNYGYTF
v_call: TRBV7-2; j_call: TRBJ2-3; d_call: NA; clone_size: many; cdr3_nt: TGTGCCAGCAGCTTAGTGGAGTGGGATACGCAGTATTTT; cdr3_aa: CASSLVEWDTQYF
v_call: TRBV7-2; j_call: TRBJ1-1; d_call: NA; clone_size: few; cdr3_nt: TGTGCCGACAGGAAAAAGAGGGACACTGAAGCTTTCTTT; cdr3_aa: CADRKKRDTEAFF
v_call: TRBV4-1; j_call: TRBJ2-1; d_call: TRBD2; clone_size: many; cdr3_nt: TGCGCCAGCAGCCAAGTTACTAGCGGGGGGACCCTAATCTTCTATGAGCAGTTCTTC; cdr3_aa: CASSQVTSGGTLIFYEQFF
v_call: TRBV12-3/TRBV12-4; j_call: TRBJ2-3; d_call: TRBD2; clone_size: many; cdr3_nt: TGTGCCAGCACGATCGGTAGCGGGGTTATAAGCACAGATACGCAGTATTTT; cdr3_aa: CASTIGSGVISTDTQYF
v_call: TRBV12-3/TRBV12-4; j_call: TRBJ1-1; d_call: NA; clone_size: NA; cdr3_nt: TGTGCCAGCAGTCCGGCCAGGCCTACGGGGGCTTTCTTT; cdr3_aa: CASSPARPTGAFF
v_call: TRBV28; j_call: TRBJ1-6; d_call: NA; clone_size: NA; cdr3_nt: TGTGCCTGCAGTTTATTAGGTGGCTCATCACCCCTCAACTTT; cdr3_aa: CACSLLGGSSPLNF
v_call: TRBV14; j_call: TRBJ2-1; d_call: TRBD1; clone_size: NA; cdr3_nt: TGTGCCAGCAGCGCGGACAGGGACTTTGAGCAGTTCTTC; cdr3_aa: CASSADRDFEQFF
v_call: TRBV15; j_call: TRBJ2-3; d_call: NA; clone_size: few; cdr3_nt: TGTGCCACCAGCAAAAGATCTCCCGATCTCCTGCAGTATTTT; cdr3_aa: CATSKRSPDLLQYF